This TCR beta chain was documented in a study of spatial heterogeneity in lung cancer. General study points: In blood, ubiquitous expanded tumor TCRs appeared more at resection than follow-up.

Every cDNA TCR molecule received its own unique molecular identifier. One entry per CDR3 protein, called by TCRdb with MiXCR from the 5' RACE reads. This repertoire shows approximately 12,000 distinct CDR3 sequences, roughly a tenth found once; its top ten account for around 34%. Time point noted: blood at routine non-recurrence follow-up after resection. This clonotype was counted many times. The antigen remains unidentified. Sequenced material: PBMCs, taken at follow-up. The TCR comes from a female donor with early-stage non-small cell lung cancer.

CDR3 nucleotides: TGTGCCAGCAGCTCCAGACAGGGGGGGCACTATGGCTACACCTTC. This encodes CASSSRQGGHYGYTF. The chain is built from TRBV7-8 and TRBJ1-2; the match to TRBD1 covers 9 bases. The germline CDR1 and CDR2 sequences are SGHVS and FQNEAQ. The ends lost 4 bases at V and 3 bases at J; junction bases unmatched: 6. The CDR3 runs to 15 residues.